Below, 28 T cell receptor beta chains from the same sample are listed, as sequenced in a study of shared clonotypes between healthy human individuals. The assay was immunoSEQ multiplex PCR, and TCRdb's table has in-frame clones only and misses some. The sample records approximately 330,000 clones, 73% being singletons. Sequencing input: memory CD4+ T cells sorted from blood. Subset given: CD45RA-negative fraction. The receptors were sampled from a young man in good health.

The V call is TRBV5-4, the J call TRBJ1-3; tentatively, D is TRBD1 (5 bases). Per germline, CDR1 SGHNT and CDR2 YYREEE (reference sequence). This CDR3 has 14 residues. Trimming took off 6 bases at V and 4 bases at J, with 14 bases between the two ends. The CDR3 reads CASTVQGVGNTIYF. The CDR3 region has the DNA TGTGCCAGCACCGTGCAGGGTGTAGGAAACACCATATATTTT.

This sequence joins TRBV6-5 and TRBJ1-2; 9 nucleotides agree with TRBD1. Germline V gene sequence: CDR1 MNHEY, CDR2 SVGAGI. This CDR3 is built from 13 residues. V lost 4 bases, J lost 7 bases, and 4 bases stayed unmatched. The CDR3 DNA reads TGTGCCAGCAGTTTGGGGGACAGGGCTGGCTACACCTTC. Its translation: CASSLGDRAGYTF.

Here the CDR3 DNA reads TGTGCCAGCAGTACCAGACTAGCGGGAGGGCCATTTCGGTCCTACAATGAGCAGTTCTTC. It specifies CASSTRLAGGPFRSYNEQFF. The chain is built from TRBV27 and TRBJ2-1; 14 positions agree with TRBD2. Germline-derived CDR1 and CDR2 are MNHEY and SMNVEV (reference sequence). This CDR3 spans 20 amino acids. With V trimmed by 5 bases and J by 1 base, 13 bases remained unmatched.

CDR3 residues: CASSRNMDRASGYTF. CDR3 bases: TGTGCCAGCAGTCGCAATATGGACAGGGCAAGCGGCTACACCTTC. The chain uses TRBV27 and TRBJ1-2, with TRBD1 identical over 8 bases. CDR1 MNHEY and CDR2 SMNVEV come from the germline V gene (reference sequence). V shed 5 bases and J 8 bases; nucleotides not matched to a gene: 13. CDR3 length: 15 amino acids.

The chain carries TRBV4-2 and TRBJ2-3; D not certain. Germline lookup yields CDR1 LGHNA and CDR2 YNFKEQ. The CDR3 has 15 amino acids. Between the trimmed V and J ends, which lost 3 bases and 1 base, there was a span of 11 bases. The CDR3 sequence: CASSHFAAGTDTQYF. CDR3 DNA sequence: TGTGCCAGCAGCCATTTCGCTGCTGGCACAGATACGCAGTATTTT.

The V gene is TRBV7-9, the J gene TRBJ2-4; a weak D match, TRBD1 (6 bases). V dropped 4 bases and J dropped 0 bases, with 13 bases sitting between them. The CDR3 covers 16 residues. Germline V CDR1 and CDR2: SEHNR, FQNEAQ (reference sequence). CDR3 sequence reads: CASSSHRVLAKNIQYF. For the CDR3, the DNA is TGTGCCAGCAGCTCCCACAGGGTACTAGCCAAAAACATTCAGTACTTC.

In its sample, this clone was seen a few times. A read error may explain this, as a much larger clone is one base away. The chain employs TRBV11-2 and TRBJ2-2; TRBD1 agrees at 12 bases. The CDR3 contains 17 residues. Trimming took 0 bases from V and 6 from J; bases not matched to a gene: 5. Germline V gene data show CDR1 as SGHAT and CDR2 as FQNNGV. CDR3 in DNA: TGTGCCAGCAGCTTAGATGGGGGACAGGGGGCCCCCGGGGAGCTGTTTTTT. This encodes CASSLDGGQGAPGELFF.

The chain joins TRBV6-6 to TRBJ2-3, with a tentative D call TRBD2 (5 bases). Germline CDR1 and CDR2: MNHNY and SVGAGI (reference sequence). This CDR3 is built from 11 residues. V gave up 7 bases and J gave up 6 bases, with 8 bases separating them. In nucleotides, the CDR3 is TGTGCCAGCATGAGAGGGGATACGCAGTATTTT. Translating gives CASMRGDTQYF.

J is TRBJ2-3 and V is TRBV30; D may be TRBD1 (6 bases). This CDR3 is built from 14 residues. The germline V gene encodes CDR1 GTSNPN and CDR2 SVGIG (reference sequence). Trimming stripped 2 bases from V and 0 bases from J, with 9 bases between. In DNA, the CDR3 is TGTGCCTGGAGTCCCGGACAGAGCACAGATACGCAGTATTTT. This translates into CAWSPGQSTDTQYF.

The gene calls are TRBV5-1 and TRBJ2-7, with TRBD1 matching 10 bases. CDR1 is SGHRS and CDR2 is YFSETQ in the germline V gene. The junction had 5 bases not matched to a gene; V was cut back by 4 bases and J by 1 base. The CDR3 extends over 15 amino acids. CDR3 nucleotides: TGCGCCAGCAGCGAGGGACAGGGGCTATCCTACGAGCAGTACTTC. It is translated as CASSEGQGLSYEQYF.

The V call is TRBV5-4, the J call TRBJ2-6, with 9 bases aligning to TRBD1. CDR1 is SGHNT and CDR2 is YYREEE in the germline V gene (reference sequence). CDR3 length: 17 amino acids. V was pared by 4 bases and J by 3 bases, with 8 bases of the junction left unmatched. DNA of the CDR3: TGTGCCAGCAGCCCAGCAACAGGGGGCGATGGGGCCAACGTCCTGACTTTC. It encodes CASSPATGGDGANVLTF.

The rearrangement uses TRBV27 and TRBJ2-7; weak D call: TRBD2 (6 bases). Trimming removed 2 bases at V and 2 bases at J, with 13 bases between. CDR1 and CDR2 from the germline V gene are MNHEY and SMNVEV (reference sequence). This CDR3 is 15 amino acids long. CDR3 bases: TGTGCCAGCAGTTTAAAGTGGGGACTGCCCTACGAGCAGTACTTC. As protein: CASSLKWGLPYEQYF.

The rearrangement joins TRBV5-1 to TRBJ1-1, with a weak D call TRBD1 (5 bases). The ends were cut back, 2 bases at V and 5 bases at J, with 13 bases in the middle. The CDR3 sequence is 14 residues long. Germline CDR1 is SGHRS and CDR2 is YFSETQ. CDR3 sequence reads: CASSFYDSSTEAFF. The CDR3 DNA is TGCGCCAGCAGCTTTTACGACAGTTCGACTGAAGCTTTCTTT.

The DNA for the CDR3 is TGTGCCAGCAGTCAACTGACAGGGGACGCTAACTATGGCTACACCTTC. This gives the protein CASSQLTGDANYGYTF. The chain employs TRBV28 and TRBJ1-2, with 8 nucleotides matching TRBD1. V was pared by 5 bases and J by 0 bases, with 8 bases of the junction left unmatched. Germline V gene data show CDR1 as MDHEN and CDR2 as SYDVKM. This CDR3 contains 16 residues.

The V gene is TRBV14, the J gene TRBJ2-7, with 11 bases matching TRBD2. CDR1 is SGHDN, CDR2 FVKESK, per germline. The V segment lost 6 bases and the J segment 9 bases; nucleotides outside the gene matches: 10. The CDR3 contains 14 residues. Written as DNA, the CDR3 is TGTGCCAGCAGGTTCACTAGCGGGGGTTCTCGGCAGTACTTC. It translates to CASRFTSGGSRQYF.

The V and J genes are TRBV5-1 and TRBJ1-5, with a tentative D call TRBD1 (5 bases). V gave up 0 bases and J gave up 2 bases, with 12 bases separating them. Looked up from germline, CDR1 is SGHRS and CDR2 is YFSETQ. This CDR3 is 16 amino acids long. CDR3 protein: CASSLVPLGGNQPQHF. In DNA form, the CDR3 reads TGCGCCAGCAGCTTGGTTCCTCTGGGGGGCAATCAGCCCCAGCATTTT.

The rearrangement joins TRBV5-4 to TRBJ2-1; D may be TRBD2 (6 bases). The germline V gene has CDR1 SGHNT and CDR2 YYREEE (reference sequence). Deletions cut 4 bases from V and 8 bases from J, with 16 bases between. The CDR3 runs 14 residues. CDR3 amino acids: CASSDEGLNHEQFF. Here the CDR3 DNA reads TGTGCCAGCAGCGACGAGGGACTTAACCATGAGCAGTTCTTC.

The CDR3 bases are TGTGCCAGCAGGTGGGGGAACACTGAAGCTTTCTTT. Translating it yields CASRWGNTEAFF. V is TRBV28 and J is TRBJ1-1; D uncertain. CDR1 is MDHEN and CDR2 is SYDVKM in the germline V gene. Trimming stripped 6 bases from V and 1 base from J, with 6 bases between. The CDR3 is made up of 12 amino acids.

V is TRBV7-2 and J is TRBJ2-3; 12 positions match TRBD2. The V gene end was trimmed by 5 bases and the J gene end by 3 bases; junction bases not matched to a gene: 12. CDR3 length equals 18 residues. Germline V gene lookup returns CDR1 SGHTA and CDR2 FQGNSA. The CDR3 DNA follows: TGTGCCAGCAGCCATCCCCTAGCGGGAGGGCCGAGGACAGATACGCAGTATTTT. It encodes CASSHPLAGGPRTDTQYF.

This clone was seen a handful of times. The rearrangement joins TRBV20-1 to TRBJ2-1; tentative D call: TRBD1 (5 bases). With 3 bases removed from V and 12 bases from J, the gap between germline ends came to 12 bases. Germline V gives CDR1 DFQATT, CDR2 SNEGSKA (reference sequence). The CDR3 runs to 11 residues. The CDR3 loop reads CSASFWQGQFF. In nucleotides, the CDR3 is TGCAGTGCTAGTTTCTGGCAGGGGCAGTTCTTC.

This clone was seen a handful of times. The genes are TRBV7-6 and TRBJ2-1; 14 nucleotides align to TRBD2. J gave up 9 bases and V 5 bases, and 9 bases lay outside the gene matches. Looked up from germline, CDR1 is SGHVS and CDR2 is FNYEAQ. This CDR3 comprises 16 residues. The CDR3 loop reads CASSGHGTSGSAEQFF. DNA of the CDR3: TGTGCCAGCAGCGGCCATGGGACTAGCGGGAGTGCTGAGCAGTTCTTC.

The V gene is TRBV28, the J gene TRBJ2-3; 12 bases are shared with TRBD2. The ends lost 5 bases at V and 2 bases at J; junction bases unmatched: 8. The CDR3 covers 17 residues. The germline CDR1 and CDR2 sequences are MDHEN and SYDVKM. The CDR3 DNA sequence: TGTGCCAGCAGTCGTGGACTAGCGGGGCCTATCACAGATACGCAGTATTTT. This translates into CASSRGLAGPITDTQYF.

To note about this clone: A much bigger clone sits one base away, suggesting this may be a read error. V usage is TRBV6-1 and J usage is TRBJ2-5; no clear D gene. The CDR3 sequence is 12 residues long. The ends were cut back, 5 bases at V and 1 base at J, with 5 bases in the middle. CDR1 MNHNS and CDR2 SASEGT come from the germline V gene. As DNA, the CDR3 is TGTGCCAGCAGTTTTCTCCAAGAGACCCAGTACTTC. Translating gives CASSFLQETQYF.

This clone was detected a few times. The chain has TRBV6-5 and TRBJ2-4, with D possibly being TRBD2 (6 bases). CDR1 MNHEY and CDR2 SVGAGI come from the germline V gene. CDR3 length: 13 residues. Trimming took 6 bases from V and 8 from J, leaving 14 bases between them. The CDR3 DNA reads as TGTGCCAGCAGACGCGGGAATGGGGACATTCAGTACTTC. It is translated as CASRRGNGDIQYF.

This clone was seen only a few times. The gene calls are TRBV10-3 and TRBJ1-1; the D gene is possibly TRBD1 (5 bases). This CDR3 is 13 amino acids long. CDR1 ENHRY and CDR2 SYGVKD come from the germline V gene. The V end lost 0 bases, the J end lost 6 bases, and 8 bases lay between the germline ends. This CDR3 is CAISESWGSEAFF. The CDR3, as DNA: TGTGCCATCAGTGAGTCGTGGGGGTCTGAAGCTTTCTTT.

The chain has TRBV5-6 and TRBJ2-5; no definite D call. Germline CDR1 and CDR2: SGHDT and YYEEEE. The CDR3 is 16 amino acids. Deletions cut 2 bases from V and 5 bases from J, with 19 bases between. The CDR3 nucleotides read TGTGCCAGCAGCTTAGTCGGGTCAAGCCTTGGGGAGACCCAGTACTTC. Translation gives CASSLVGSSLGETQYF.

CDR3 sequence (DNA): TGTGCCAGCAGCCAACCACAGGGGTTGGGGTCAGATACGCAGTATTTT. Encoded protein: CASSQPQGLGSDTQYF. This chain uses TRBV5-4 with TRBJ2-3; TRBD1 matches 7 bases. The V gene's germline CDR1 is SGHNT and CDR2 YYREEE (reference sequence). Trimming at V came to 4 bases and at J to 4 bases, leaving 12 bases not matched to a gene. The CDR3 consists of 16 residues.

V usage is TRBV7-9 and J usage is TRBJ2-2, with 7 bases aligning to TRBD1. The CDR3 has 16 amino acids. CDR1 is SEHNR, CDR2 FQNEAQ, per germline (reference sequence). V shed 0 bases and J 7 bases; nucleotides not matched to a gene: 8. Written as DNA, the CDR3 is TGTGCCAGCAGCTTAGCGCTTCAACAGGGGATCGGGGAGCTGTTTTTT. Its translation: CASSLALQQGIGELFF. The variable domain in full, completed from reference TRBV7-9 and TRBJ2-2, reads DTGVSQNPRHKITKRGQNVTFRCDPISEHNRLYWYRQTLGQGPEFLTYFQNEAQLEKSRLLSDRFSAERPKGSFSTLEIQRTEQGDSAMYLCASSLALQQGIGELFFGEGSRLTVL.